This T cell receptor beta chain was found in a study of OX40 agonist ivuxolimab in advanced cancers. The ends were cut back, 1 base at V and 0 bases at J, with 7 bases in the middle. The CDR3 covers 15 residues. The germline V gene has CDR1 MNHNY and CDR2 SVGAGI (reference sequence). Clones were read by immunoSEQ multiplex PCR, and TCRdb kept only the in-frame ones, dropping some. The sample has about 27,000 clones, 85% to 90% seen once. Worth noting for this clone: What it binds is not known.

The study, taken as a whole, reports: Clonal expansion among partial responders at 0.1-3.0 mg/kg ranked near the lowest. CD4+ T cells averaged fewer expanded clones than CD8+ T cells. At 0.1 to 3.0 mg/kg and by week 6, CD4+ and CD8+ T cells in the blood had expanded clonally.

This chain uses TRBV6-6 with TRBJ2-4, with no clear D. The specimen was CD4+ or CD8+ T cells sorted from blood, collected in a trial of the OX40 agonist ivuxolimab. This receptor was obtained from an adult with an advanced solid tumor such as melanoma, head and neck, liver or kidney cancer. CDR3 amino acids: CASSYFGAAKNIQYF. The CDR3 region has the DNA TGTGCCAGCAGTTACTTCGGTGCAGCCAAAAACATTCAGTACTTC.